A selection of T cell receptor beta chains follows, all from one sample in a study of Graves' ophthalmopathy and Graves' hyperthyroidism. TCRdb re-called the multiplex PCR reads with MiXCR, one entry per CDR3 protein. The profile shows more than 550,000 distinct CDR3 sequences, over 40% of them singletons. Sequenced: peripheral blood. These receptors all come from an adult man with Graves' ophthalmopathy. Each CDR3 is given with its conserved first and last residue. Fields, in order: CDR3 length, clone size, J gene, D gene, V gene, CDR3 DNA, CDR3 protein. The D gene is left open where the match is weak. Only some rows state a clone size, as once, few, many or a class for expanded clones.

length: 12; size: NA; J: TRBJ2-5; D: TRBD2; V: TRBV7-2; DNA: TGTGCCAGCGTAGCGGGGGCAGAGACCCAGTACTTC; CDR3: CASVAGAETQYF
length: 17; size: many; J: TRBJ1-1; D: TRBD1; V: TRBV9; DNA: TGTGCCAGCAGCTTATCGGAGGACAGGGCCATGAACACTGAAGCTTTCTTT; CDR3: CASSLSEDRAMNTEAFF
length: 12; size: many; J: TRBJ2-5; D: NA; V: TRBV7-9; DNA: TGTGCCAGCAGCTTGATAGAAGAGACCCAGTACTTC; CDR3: CASSLIEETQYF
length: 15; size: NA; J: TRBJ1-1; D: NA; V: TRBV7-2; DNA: TGCGCCAGCAGCTTATGGGGGACGGAGGGCACTGAAGCTTTCTTT; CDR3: CASSLWGTEGTEAFF
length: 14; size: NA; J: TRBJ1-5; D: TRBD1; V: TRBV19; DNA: TGTGCCAGTAGTACTTCGACAGGGGGTGGGCCCCAGCATTTT; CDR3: CASSTSTGGGPQHF
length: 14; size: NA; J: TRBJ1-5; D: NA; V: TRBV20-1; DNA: TGCAGTGCTAGACCCGGAGGGTGGTTTCAGCCCCAGCATTTT; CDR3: CSARPGGWFQPQHF
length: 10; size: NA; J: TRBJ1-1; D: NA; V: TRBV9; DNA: TGTGCCACCAGAGTTACTGAAGCTTTCTTT; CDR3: CATRVTEAFF
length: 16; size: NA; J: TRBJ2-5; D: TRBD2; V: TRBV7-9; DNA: TGTGCCAGCAGCCCCCGGCTAGCGGAGGGGCAAGAGACCCAGTACTTC; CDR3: CASSPRLAEGQETQYF
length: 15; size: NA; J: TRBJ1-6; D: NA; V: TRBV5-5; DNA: TGTGCCAGCAGCACCCTGCCAGGGATTAATTCACCCCTCCACTTT; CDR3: CASSTLPGINSPLHF
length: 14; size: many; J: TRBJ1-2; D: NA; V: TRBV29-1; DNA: TGCAGCGTTGAACATACAAAAATCGGAGGCGGCTACACCTTC; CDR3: CSVEHTKIGGGYTF
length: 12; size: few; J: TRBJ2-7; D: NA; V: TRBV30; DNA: TGTGCCTCCCGGACGGCAATCTACGAGCAGTACTTC; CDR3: CASRTAIYEQYF
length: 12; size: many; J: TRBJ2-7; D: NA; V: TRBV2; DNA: TGTGCCAGCAGTGAGGCAGTCTACGAGCAGTACTTC; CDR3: CASSEAVYEQYF
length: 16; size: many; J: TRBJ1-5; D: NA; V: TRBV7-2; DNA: TGTGCCAGCAGCTTTTCGCTTATACTAGGTGGTCAGCCCCAGCATTTT; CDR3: CASSFSLILGGQPQHF
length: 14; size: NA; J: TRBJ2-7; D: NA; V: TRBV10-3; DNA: TGTGCCATCAGTGAGTCGCTCAGTGACTACGAGCAGTACTTC; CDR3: CAISESLSDYEQYF
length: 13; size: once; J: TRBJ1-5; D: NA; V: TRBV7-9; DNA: TGTGCCAGCAGCTTAGCTGGGGACCAGCCCCGGCATTTT; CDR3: CASSLAGDQPRHF
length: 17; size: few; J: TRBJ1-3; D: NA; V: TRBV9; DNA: TGTGCCAGCAGCGAAAGGACTTACGGATACTCTGGAAACACCATATATTTT; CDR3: CASSERTYGYSGNTIYF
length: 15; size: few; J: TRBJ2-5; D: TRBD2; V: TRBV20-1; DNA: TGCAGTGCCCCCCGACTAGCGGGGGGCCTAGAGACCCAGTACTTC; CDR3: CSAPRLAGGLETQYF
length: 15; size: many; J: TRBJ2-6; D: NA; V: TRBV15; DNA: TGTGCCACCAGCAGAGGGGTGTCTGGGGCCAACGTCCTGACTTTC; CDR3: CATSRGVSGANVLTF
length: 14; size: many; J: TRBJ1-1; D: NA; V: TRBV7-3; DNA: TGTGCCAGCAGCCCGACAGAGAAGAACACTGAAGCTTTCTTT; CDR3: CASSPTEKNTEAFF
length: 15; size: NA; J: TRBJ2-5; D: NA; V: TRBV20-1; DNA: TGCAGTGCTAGAGTAGCGGCAGATCTTTGGGAGACCCAGTACTTC; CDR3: CSARVAADLWETQYF
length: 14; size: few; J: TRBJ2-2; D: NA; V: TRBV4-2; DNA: TGTGCCAGCAGCCGGGGGGTACTGTCGGGGGAGCTGTTTTTT; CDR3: CASSRGVLSGELFF
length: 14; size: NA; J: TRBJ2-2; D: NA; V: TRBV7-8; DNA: TGTGCCAGCAGCAAGCAGACGGGGTTAGAGGAGCTGTTTTTT; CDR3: CASSKQTGLEELFF
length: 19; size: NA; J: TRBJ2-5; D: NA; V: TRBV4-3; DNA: TGCGCCAGCAGCCAAGATGTAACCGGGGCAGGGGGGCTTCAAGAGACCCAGTACTTC; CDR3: CASSQDVTGAGGLQETQYF
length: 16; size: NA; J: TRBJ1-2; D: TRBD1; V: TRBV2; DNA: TGTGCCAGCAGTCTATACCGGGACAGCTTTGACTATGGCTACACCTTC; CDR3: CASSLYRDSFDYGYTF
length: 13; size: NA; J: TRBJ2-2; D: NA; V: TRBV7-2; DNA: TGTGCCAGCAACCAGGGGGGGGCCGGGGAGCTGTTTTTT; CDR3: CASNQGGAGELFF
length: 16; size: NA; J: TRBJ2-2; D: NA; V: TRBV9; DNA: TGTGCCAGCAGCTTAGTCGTCGGGAGAAGCACCGGGGAGCTGTTTTTT; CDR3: CASSLVVGRSTGELFF
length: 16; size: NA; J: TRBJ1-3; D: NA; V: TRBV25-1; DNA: TGTGCCAGCTGTGCTTCGGACGGTGTCCGAGCAAACACCATATATTTT; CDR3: CASCASDGVRANTIYF
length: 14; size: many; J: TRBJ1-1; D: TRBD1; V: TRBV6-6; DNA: TGTGCCAGCAGGCCCAGGGGGCCGCACACTGAAGCTTTCTTT; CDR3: CASRPRGPHTEAFF
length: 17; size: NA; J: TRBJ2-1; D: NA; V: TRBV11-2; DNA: TGTGCCAGCAGCTTAGAAGCTTGGGGGGCCTCCACAAATGAGCAGTTCTTC; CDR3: CASSLEAWGASTNEQFF
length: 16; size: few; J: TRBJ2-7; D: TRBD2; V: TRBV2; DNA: TGTGCCAGCAGTGATATTGTGACTAGCGGGACCTACGAGCAGTACTTC; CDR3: CASSDIVTSGTYEQYF
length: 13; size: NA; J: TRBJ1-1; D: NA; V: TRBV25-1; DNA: TGTGCCAGCAGCACAGGGCTTCAGGGTGAAGCTTTCTTT; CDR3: CASSTGLQGEAFF
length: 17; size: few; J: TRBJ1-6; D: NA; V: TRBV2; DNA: TGTGCCAGCAGTTACTCACCGACGTACTCCTATAATTCACCCCTCCACTTT; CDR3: CASSYSPTYSYNSPLHF
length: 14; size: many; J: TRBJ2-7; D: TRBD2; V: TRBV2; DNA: TGTGCCAGCAGTGTATTAGCGGGAAGGGTCGAGCAGTACTTC; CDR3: CASSVLAGRVEQYF
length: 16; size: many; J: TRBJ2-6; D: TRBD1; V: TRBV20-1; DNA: TGCAGTGCTAGAGTACCTGACAGGGCCGGGGCCAACGTCCTGACTTTC; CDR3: CSARVPDRAGANVLTF
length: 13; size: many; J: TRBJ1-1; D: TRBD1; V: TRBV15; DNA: TGTGCCACCAGCCTGGGACAGGCGAACGAAGCTTTCTTT; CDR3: CATSLGQANEAFF
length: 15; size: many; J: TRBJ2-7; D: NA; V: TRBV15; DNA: TGTGCCACCAGCAGAGCACGGGGCCAGTCCTACGAGCAGTACTTC; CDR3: CATSRARGQSYEQYF
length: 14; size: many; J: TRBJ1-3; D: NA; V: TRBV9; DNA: TGTGCCAGCAGCGCTTTCGGCTCTGGAAACACCATATATTTT; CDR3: CASSAFGSGNTIYF
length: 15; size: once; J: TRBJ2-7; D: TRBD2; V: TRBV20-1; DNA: TGCAGTGCAACCGCGGGGGGGATGGGTCGCTACGAGCAGTACTTC; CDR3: CSATAGGMGRYEQYF
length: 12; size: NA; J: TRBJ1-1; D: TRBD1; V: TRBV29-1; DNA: TGCAGCGTTAGGACAGGGATAGCTGAAGCTTTCTTT; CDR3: CSVRTGIAEAFF
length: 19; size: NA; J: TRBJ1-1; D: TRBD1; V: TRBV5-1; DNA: TGCGCCAGCAGCTTGGCGGGCCCGGGGTGGGGACAGTACCCTCCCGAAGCTTTCTTT; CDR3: CASSLAGPGWGQYPPEAFF
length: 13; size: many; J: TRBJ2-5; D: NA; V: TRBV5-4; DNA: TGTGCCAGCAGCGCGGACAGCCCTAAGGCCCAGTACTTC; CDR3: CASSADSPKAQYF
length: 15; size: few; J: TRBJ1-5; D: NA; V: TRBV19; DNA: TGTGCCAGTAGTCCCCTGGAGGGGGTTCGTCAGCCCCAGCATTTT; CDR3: CASSPLEGVRQPQHF
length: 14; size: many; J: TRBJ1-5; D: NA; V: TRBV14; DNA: TGTGCCAGCAGCCAAACAGGTTCGAATCAGCCCCAGCATTTT; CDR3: CASSQTGSNQPQHF
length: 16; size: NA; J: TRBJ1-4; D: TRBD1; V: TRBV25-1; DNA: TGTGCCAGCAGTGCTAGGGGGGGACAGGAGAATGAAAAACTGTTTTTT; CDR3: CASSARGGQENEKLFF
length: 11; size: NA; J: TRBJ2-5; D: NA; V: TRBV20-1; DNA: TGCAGTGCCAGGGAGTCGGAGACCCAGTACTTC; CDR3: CSARESETQYF
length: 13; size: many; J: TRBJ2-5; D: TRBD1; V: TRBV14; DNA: TGTGCCAGCGACCCAGGGGGTAGAGAGACCCAGTACTTC; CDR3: CASDPGGRETQYF
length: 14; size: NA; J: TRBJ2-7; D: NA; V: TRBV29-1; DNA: TGCAGCGTTGACGGTGGGACGGGCCGGGGCGAGCAGTACTTC; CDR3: CSVDGGTGRGEQYF
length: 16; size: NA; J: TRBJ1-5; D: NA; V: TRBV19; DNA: TGTGCCAGTAGTACGAACAGGGCCGGTGGCAATCAGCCCCAGCATTTT; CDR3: CASSTNRAGGNQPQHF
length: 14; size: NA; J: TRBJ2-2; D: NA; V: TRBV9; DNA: TGTGCCAGCAGCGGGTCTTCAGGGGATGGGGAGCTGTTTTTT; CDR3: CASSGSSGDGELFF
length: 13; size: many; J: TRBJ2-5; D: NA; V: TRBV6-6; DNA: TGTGCCAGCAGTGAAACCCCCTTAAAGACCCAGTACTTC; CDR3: CASSETPLKTQYF
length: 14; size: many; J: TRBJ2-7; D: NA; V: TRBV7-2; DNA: TGTGCCAGCAGCCCGCCGCGGGCGGCCTACGAGCAGTACTTC; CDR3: CASSPPRAAYEQYF
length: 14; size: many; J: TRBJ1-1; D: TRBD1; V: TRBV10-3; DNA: TGTGCCATCAGTTCGGGACAGGGCCTCACTGAAGCTTTCTTT; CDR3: CAISSGQGLTEAFF